This record looks at one T cell receptor beta chain sequence and its context. The antigen remains undetermined. These data belong to a study of OX40 agonist ivuxolimab in advanced cancers. Study-level findings and limits: Dosing at 0.1 to 3.0 mg/kg was accompanied by clonal expansion of CD4+ and CD8+ blood T cells by week 6.

V lost 9 bases and J lost 5, with 20 bases in between. The CDR3 contains 16 residues. The data were produced by immunoSEQ multiplex PCR, yet TCRdb's version contains in-frame clones alone and is incomplete. The sample records 35,000 to 50,000 clones, around 89% being singletons. Sequencing used CD4+ or CD8+ T cells sorted from blood, obtained in a trial of the OX40 agonist ivuxolimab. This clonotype originated in an adult with an advanced solid tumor such as melanoma, head and neck, liver or kidney cancer. The chain carries TRBV23-1 and TRBJ1-6; D remains ambiguous. TRBV23-1 is sorted into the ORF group, with uncertain function. The CDR3 reads CASKKGQGSDNSPLHF. The DNA of the CDR3 is TGCGCCAGTAAAAAGGGTCAAGGGTCCGATAATTCACCCCTCCACTTT.